The rows below give T cell receptor beta chains drawn from one sample of a study of Ad26.COV2.S vaccination and SARS-CoV-2 variants. The protocol was immunoSEQ multiplex PCR, while the TCRdb copy is restricted to in-frame clones and leaves out a portion. The sample holds 320,000 or so clones; roughly 90% are singletons and the top ten take 4.5% to 7%. Sequencing was performed on peripheral blood, taken in a trial of Ad26.COV2.S vaccine versus placebo. The receptors were sampled from a person between 18 and 59 years old who received the Ad26.COV2.S COVID-19 vaccine or a placebo. The CDR3 runs from the conserved cysteine through the conserved F or W. The D gene is left open where the match is weak. A clone size is listed for some rows: how often the clone was seen (once, few, many), or a class if it is expanded.

v_call	clone_size	j_call	d_call	cdr3_nt	cdr3_aa
TRBV19	once	TRBJ2-2	NA	TGTGCCAGTAGTATCGGGGGACGGACCGGGGAGCTGTTTTTT	CASSIGGRTGELFF
TRBV5-4	NA	TRBJ2-5	NA	TGTGCCAGCAGCTTGGTGGGGGGAGAGACCCAGTACTTC	CASSLVGGETQYF
TRBV27	NA	TRBJ2-1	NA	TGTGCCAGCAGTTTACTGGGCAGGGGAACCTACAATGAGCAGTTCTTC	CASSLLGRGTYNEQFF
TRBV15	NA	TRBJ1-2	NA	TGTGCCACCAGCAGAGAAGGACACCCTAACTATGGCTACACCTTC	CATSREGHPNYGYTF
TRBV9	NA	TRBJ2-7	TRBD1	TGTGCCAGCAGCGCGAGGGCTGACAGGGCTTGGGTCTACGAGCAGTACTTC	CASSARADRAWVYEQYF
TRBV5-1	NA	TRBJ1-2	NA	TGCGCCAGCAGCTTGGACAGTACTAACTATGGCTACACCTTC	CASSLDSTNYGYTF
TRBV9	NA	TRBJ1-1	NA	TGTGCCAGCAGCGCTGAACAGGGAATGGTCACTGAAGCTTTCTTT	CASSAEQGMVTEAFF
TRBV3-1/TRBV3-2	NA	TRBJ2-7	NA	TGTGCCAGCAGCCAAAAGGGTGAATGTTGGCGGGGCTCCTACGAGCAGTACTTC	CASSQKGECWRGSYEQYF
TRBV4-3	NA	TRBJ1-4	NA	TGCGCCAGCAGCCAAGGGTGGGCAGGAGCTGAAAAACTGTTTTTT	CASSQGWAGAEKLFF
TRBV12-5	NA	TRBJ1-1	NA	TGTGCTAGTGGTTTGGCCCTTTATAACACTGAAGCTTTCTTT	CASGLALYNTEAFF
TRBV7-3	NA	TRBJ2-1	NA	TGTGCCAGCAGCAAAAGGGGGTTAGGGGTCAATGAGCAGTTCTTC	CASSKRGLGVNEQFF
TRBV4-2	NA	TRBJ2-2	NA	TGTGCCAGCAGCCAAGAATTAGCCGGGGAGCTGTTTTTT	CASSQELAGELFF
TRBV7-6	NA	TRBJ1-3	NA	TGTGCCAGCAGCCCAGGGCATTCTCTCTCTGGAAACACCATATATTTT	CASSPGHSLSGNTIYF
TRBV7-9	NA	TRBJ1-5	NA	TGTGCCAGCAGCTTGGGCGGGAGCAGCAATCAGCCCCAGCATTTT	CASSLGGSSNQPQHF
TRBV28	NA	TRBJ2-5	TRBD2	TGTGCCAGCAGTTTAGGGCTAGCGGGAGAGACCCAGTACTTC	CASSLGLAGETQYF
TRBV4-3	NA	TRBJ2-1	TRBD2	TGCGCCAGCAGCCAACGGGGGGCCTACAATGAGCAGTTCTTC	CASSQRGAYNEQFF
TRBV7-2	NA	TRBJ2-3	NA	TGTGCCAGCAGCCCGCTGAGGGGGGATACGCAGTATTTT	CASSPLRGDTQYF
TRBV2	NA	TRBJ2-2	TRBD2	TGTGCCAGCACCGGGGGAACTAGCGGGGTATACGGGGAGCTGTTTTTT	CASTGGTSGVYGELFF
TRBV6-4	NA	TRBJ2-1	TRBD2	TGTGCCAGCAGTGACGAAGGTAGCGGGAGGAATGAGCAGTTCTTC	CASSDEGSGRNEQFF
TRBV2	NA	TRBJ1-1	NA	TGTGCCAGCATGGCGGCGTCACCTTTCTTT	CASMAASPFF
TRBV5-1	NA	TRBJ2-2	NA	TGCGCCAGCAGCTTAAGGGGACAGAACACCGGGGAGCTGTTTTTT	CASSLRGQNTGELFF
TRBV25-1	NA	TRBJ2-5	NA	TGTGCCAGCACGCACAGGGTCGGAGAGACCCAGTACTTC	CASTHRVGETQYF
TRBV6-5	NA	TRBJ1-1	NA	TGTGCCAGCAGTTCGCTGCAAGAAGCTTTCTTT	CASSSLQEAFF
TRBV4-1	once	TRBJ1-1	NA	TGCGCCAGCAGCCAAAAACCTGGGGGACAACCCTCTGGGGACACTGAAGCTTTCTTT	CASSQKPGGQPSGDTEAFF
TRBV7-6	NA	TRBJ1-3	TRBD1	TGTGCCAGCAGCGACAGGGGTTTATCAAACACCATATATTTT	CASSDRGLSNTIYF
TRBV4-2	NA	TRBJ1-2	NA	TGTGCCAGCAGCCAAGATACAAGCGGAGCTAACTATGGCTACACCTTC	CASSQDTSGANYGYTF
TRBV7-9	NA	TRBJ2-1	NA	TGTGCCAGCAGCCCGGCCGGTTGGGGGGCGGGAAGCTCCTACAATGAGCAGTTCTTC	CASSPAGWGAGSSYNEQFF
TRBV6-5	once	TRBJ1-6	NA	TGTGCCAGCAGTACCCGTCGGGGGTACTCACCCCTCCACTTT	CASSTRRGYSPLHF
TRBV6-5	NA	TRBJ2-3	TRBD1	TGTGCCAGCAGATTGGGACAGGCCACAGATACGCAGTATTTT	CASRLGQATDTQYF
TRBV5-4	NA	TRBJ1-6	NA	TGTGCCAGCAGCTTGGGCATGGATTCACCCCTCCACTTT	CASSLGMDSPLHF
TRBV24-1	NA	TRBJ2-5	TRBD1	TGTGCCACCAGTGACCGGGACAGGGTAGGGATAGAGACCCAGTACTTC	CATSDRDRVGIETQYF
TRBV5-5	NA	TRBJ2-3	NA	TGTGCCAGCAGCTTGGGACAGCTAGATACGCAGTATTTT	CASSLGQLDTQYF
TRBV9	NA	TRBJ1-3	NA	TGTGCCAGCAGCGTAGGATCCAGCTCTGGAAACACCATATATTTT	CASSVGSSSGNTIYF
TRBV4-3	NA	TRBJ1-2	NA	TGCGCCAGCAGCCAGGAGGGCAGGGTGTTAAGGGGCTACACCTTC	CASSQEGRVLRGYTF
TRBV29-1	NA	TRBJ2-3	NA	TGCAGCGTTGAAGGTGTGCGTCCCCCGAGGGGTCCAGATACGCAGTATTTT	CSVEGVRPPRGPDTQYF
TRBV25-1	NA	TRBJ2-3	NA	TGTGCCAGCATGCCGGGGGGCGTTATGGCAGATACGCAGTATTTT	CASMPGGVMADTQYF
TRBV7-2	NA	TRBJ2-1	NA	TGTGCCAGCAGCTTAGAGGGAGGTAACTCCTACAATGAGCAGTTCTTC	CASSLEGGNSYNEQFF
TRBV7-8	NA	TRBJ2-1	NA	TGTGCCAGCAGCTTAGGAGAGGGGCTCTCCTACAATGAGCAGTTCTTC	CASSLGEGLSYNEQFF
TRBV12-5	NA	TRBJ1-1	NA	TGTGCTAGTGGTTTGGCAGGGAACACTGAAGCTTTCTTT	CASGLAGNTEAFF
TRBV12-3/TRBV12-4	NA	TRBJ2-6	NA	TGTGCCAGCAGTTTGGTTGGGGCCAACGTCCTGACTTTC	CASSLVGANVLTF
TRBV4-3	NA	TRBJ1-1	NA	TGCGCCAGCAGCCAGGACCCGGGGTTATATACTGAAGCTTTCTTT	CASSQDPGLYTEAFF
TRBV7-9	NA	TRBJ2-3	NA	TGTGCCAGCAGCTTAGAGCCAGTCACAGATACGCAGTATTTT	CASSLEPVTDTQYF
TRBV6-4	NA	TRBJ2-1	TRBD2	TGTGCCAGCAGTGACTACGGGGGGGGTTATGAGCAGTTCTTC	CASSDYGGGYEQFF
TRBV29-1	NA	TRBJ2-1	NA	TGCAGCGTCGCCGACCAGGGGAGAAGCTACAATGAGCAGTTCTTC	CSVADQGRSYNEQFF
TRBV9	NA	TRBJ1-3	NA	TGTGCCAGCAGCGTAGATCCAGGGGCTGGAAACACCATATATTTT	CASSVDPGAGNTIYF